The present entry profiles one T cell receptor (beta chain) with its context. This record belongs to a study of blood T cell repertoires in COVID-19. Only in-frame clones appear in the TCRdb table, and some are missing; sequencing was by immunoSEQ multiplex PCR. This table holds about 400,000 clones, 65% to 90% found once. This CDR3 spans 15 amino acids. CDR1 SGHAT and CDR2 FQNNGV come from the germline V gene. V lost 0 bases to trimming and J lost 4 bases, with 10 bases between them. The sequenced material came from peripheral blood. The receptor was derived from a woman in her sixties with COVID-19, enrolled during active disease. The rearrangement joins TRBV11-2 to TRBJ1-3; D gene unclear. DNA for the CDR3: TGTGCCAGCAGCTTAGATGCGGCGGGAGGAAACACCATATATTTT. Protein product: CASSLDAAGGNTIYF.